This TCR beta chain originates from a study of blood T cell repertoires in COVID-19. Study summary: COVID-19 samples, acute and convalescent, were from the United States, Italy and Spain.

Per the original data handling: The assay estimated nucleated cells by amplifying reference gene primers. Profiled with immunoSEQ multiplex PCR; TCRdb holds only in-frame clones, not every one. V and J calls and clone size are as listed in that table; D and trimming were resolved from the DNA. The sample holds a few hundred thousand clones, roughly 86% seen once. Germline V lookup: CDR1 SGHAT, CDR2 FQNNGV. The CDR3 consists of 16 residues. Trimming removed 7 bases from V and 6 bases from J; junction bases left unmatched: 11. Categorization into cohorts depended on clinical history that participants reported.

This TCR derives from a man aged 40-55 years in a cohort exposed to, infected with or recovered from COVID-19 (not recorded which). Sequencing was performed on PBMCs or T cells enriched from blood (not recorded which). V is TRBV11-2 and J is TRBJ2-2; TRBD2 matches 10 bases. In nucleotides, the CDR3 is TGTGCCAGCACCCTTTGGAGCGGGAGGGCCCCCGGGGAGCTGTTTTTT. This translates into CASTLWSGRAPGELFF.